The clone carrying this T cell receptor beta chain was seen just once. Naive CD8 cells lacked CD45RO, underwent positive selection for CCR7 and left out terminally differentiated effector memory CD45RA+ cells. This entry comes from a study of shared clonotypes between healthy human individuals. The input for sorted-subset replicate PCRs was approximately 210 ng DNA, some 28,000 T cell genomes. The table came from immunoSEQ multiplex PCR; TCRdb's copy has only in-frame clones and leaves some out. Here the sample spans about 2 million clones, 85% to 95% being singletons. The CDR3 totals 14 residues. Germline CDR1 SNHLY, CDR2 FYNNEI. V shed 11 bases, J shed 7 bases, and the junction held 13 bases outside the gene matches.

Source material: naive CD8+ T cells sorted from blood. The rearrangement uses TRBV2 and TRBJ2-7, with TRBD2 matching over 11 bases. This TCR was sampled from a man younger than 30 in good health. The CDR3 is CAFLIAGGPGEQYF. In DNA, the CDR3 is TGTGCCTTCCTCATAGCGGGAGGGCCGGGTGAGCAGTACTTC. The whole variable domain, remainder taken from reference TRBV2 and TRBJ2-7, is EPEVTQTPSHQVTQMGQEVILRCVPISNHLYFYWYRQILGQKVEFLVSFYNNEISEKSEIFDDQFSVERPDGSNFTLKIRSTKLEDSAMYFCAFLIAGGPGEQYFGPGTRLTVT.